This passage covers 23 T cell receptor beta chains from one sample sequenced in a study of control samples from healthy donors and cancer patients. The assay was immunoSEQ multiplex PCR, and TCRdb's table has in-frame clones only and misses some. The sample has some 140,000 clones, 85% to 95% seen once. Specimen: PBMCs. Source of these receptors: a man aged 55 to 70 with colorectal cancer.

The rearrangement uses TRBV5-6 and TRBJ1-2; D is ambiguous. The V gene's germline CDR1 is SGHDT and CDR2 YYEEEE. CDR3 size: 13 residues. Trimming cost V 0 bases and J 1 base, with 4 bases left between them. The CDR3 DNA sequence: TGTGCCAGCAGCTTGGGCAGTAACTATGGCTACACCTTC. This codes for CASSLGSNYGYTF.

This chain connects TRBV6-5 to TRBJ1-1; D uncertain. Germline V CDR1 and CDR2: MNHEY, SVGAGI. This CDR3 is built from 13 residues. Trimming cost V 7 bases and J 7 bases, with 16 bases left between them. CDR3 protein: CASMRNEGNEAFF. CDR3 nucleotide sequence: TGTGCCAGCATGAGGAATGAGGGTAATGAAGCTTTCTTT.

This clone was counted a single time. The chain employs TRBV24-1 and TRBJ2-5; 8 positions match TRBD2. J was trimmed by 1 base and V by 1 base; bases with no gene match: 4. From germline, CDR1 is KGHDR and CDR2 SFDVKD. The CDR3 covers 16 residues. The CDR3 sequence: CATSDFGLAGQETQYF. The CDR3 DNA is TGTGCCACCAGTGATTTTGGTCTAGCGGGCCAAGAGACCCAGTACTTC.

This chain joins TRBV5-4 and TRBJ1-4; TRBD1 might be the D (6 bases). The V gene lost 4 bases and the J gene lost 5 bases, with 15 bases spanning the gap. The CDR3 extends over 15 amino acids. CDR1 is SGHNT, CDR2 YYREEE, per germline (reference sequence). CDR3 sequence reads: CASSSRQAQNEKLFF. In nucleotides, the CDR3 is TGTGCCAGCAGCAGCCGACAGGCCCAAAATGAAAAACTGTTTTTT. Full variable domain (missing parts from reference TRBV5-4 and TRBJ1-4): ETGVTQSPTHLIKTRGQQVTLRCSSQSGHNTVSWYQQALGQGPQFIFQYYREEENGRGNFPPRFSGLQFPNYSSELNVNALELDDSALYLCASSSRQAQNEKLFFGSGTQLSVL.

This chain uses TRBV6-5 with TRBJ1-1, with a tentative D call TRBD1 (6 bases). This CDR3 contains 13 residues. The V gene's germline CDR1 is MNHEY and CDR2 SVGAGI. Trimming stripped 5 bases from V and 7 bases from J, with 14 bases between. The CDR3 coding sequence is TGTGCCAGCAGTCATACAGGGTTCGGTGAAGCTTTCTTT. Translating gives CASSHTGFGEAFF.

V usage is TRBV7-2 and J usage is TRBJ2-1, with a tentative D call TRBD2 (5 bases). This CDR3 is 15 amino acids long. Trimming cost V 4 bases and J 2 bases, with 12 bases left between them. The germline V gene encodes CDR1 SGHTA and CDR2 FQGNSA. The CDR3 sequence: CASSSRKGAYNEQFF. CDR3 bases: TGTGCCAGCAGCTCCCGTAAGGGAGCCTACAATGAGCAGTTCTTC.

The chain links TRBV5-1 to TRBJ2-5; D uncertain. This CDR3 contains 13 residues. Germline V gene sequence: CDR1 SGHRS, CDR2 YFSETQ. V dropped 4 bases and J dropped 9 bases, with 16 bases sitting between them. CDR3 residues: CASSLPKLMAQYF. As DNA, the CDR3 is TGCGCCAGCAGCCTACCGAAATTAATGGCCCAGTACTTC. The variable domain in full, completed from reference TRBV5-1 and TRBJ2-5, reads KAGVTQTPRYLIKTRGQQVTLSCSPISGHRSVSWYQQTPGQGLQFLFEYFSETQRNKGNFPGRFSGRQFSNSRSEMNVSTLELGDSALYLCASSLPKLMAQYFGPGTRLLVL.

The genes are TRBV18 and TRBJ1-1; D might be TRBD1 (6 bases). Germline CDR1 is KGHSH and CDR2 is LQKENI. V was cut by 5 bases and J by 1 base, with 14 bases left in between. CDR3 length equals 15 residues. In nucleotides, the CDR3 is TGTGCCAGCTCATCCACCGGGACAACGAACACTGAAGCTTTCTTT. This translates into CASSSTGTTNTEAFF. Variable domain in full (rest from reference TRBV18 and TRBJ1-1): NAGVMQNPRHLVRRRGQEARLRCSPMKGHSHVYWYRQLPEEGLKFMVYLQKENIIDESGMPKERFSAEFPKEGPSILRIQQVVRGDSAAYFCASSSTGTTNTEAFFGQGTRLTVV.

This clone was recorded only once. The chain recombines TRBV14 with TRBJ2-5; 8 bases fit TRBD1. The germline V gene encodes CDR1 SGHDN and CDR2 FVKESK. V shed 1 base, J shed 2 bases, and the junction held 9 bases outside the gene matches. This CDR3 is built from 17 residues. The CDR3 loop reads CASSQGRTGRRQETQYF. The CDR3 DNA reads TGTGCCAGCAGCCAAGGCCGGACAGGGCGGCGGCAAGAGACCCAGTACTTC.

The rearrangement uses TRBV2 and TRBJ1-1; no definite D call. Germline V lookup: CDR1 SNHLY, CDR2 FYNNEI. The CDR3 loop spans 16 amino acids. V dropped 1 base and J dropped 0 bases, with 12 bases sitting between them. CDR3 region: CASSEVGGSMNTEAFF. CDR3 DNA: TGTGCCAGCAGTGAAGTGGGAGGGAGCATGAACACTGAAGCTTTCTTT. Full variable domain (outside the CDR3, taken from reference TRBV2 and TRBJ1-1): EPEVTQTPSHQVTQMGQEVILRCVPISNHLYFYWYRQILGQKVEFLVSFYNNEISEKSEIFDDQFSVERPDGSNFTLKIRSTKLEDSAMYFCASSEVGGSMNTEAFFGQGTRLTVV.

The V and J genes are TRBV27 and TRBJ1-2, with D tentatively TRBD1 (6 bases). V was cut by 6 bases and J by 4 bases, with 21 bases left in between. CDR3 length: 16 amino acids. CDR1 is MNHEY and CDR2 is SMNVEV in the germline V gene (reference sequence). The DNA of the CDR3 is TGTGCCAGCAGCTCGGCTCCGCAGGGGATTGTCTATGGCTACACCTTC. It specifies CASSSAPQGIVYGYTF.

The chain uses TRBV25-1 and TRBJ1-6; perhaps TRBD1 as D (5 bases). The V gene lost 2 bases and the J gene lost 7 bases, with 12 bases spanning the gap. CDR3 length: 15 amino acids. Per the germline V gene, CDR1 is MGHDK and CDR2 is SYGVNS. DNA of the CDR3: TGTGCCAGCAGTGAAGGGGGAAGAGGAAATTCACCCCTCCACTTT. This gives the protein CASSEGGRGNSPLHF.

The chain uses TRBV5-1 and TRBJ1-2, with D unresolved. Germline lookup yields CDR1 SGHRS and CDR2 YFSETQ. The CDR3 contains 15 residues. Trimming removed 0 bases at V and 2 bases at J, with 11 bases between. The CDR3 reads CASSLEITGNYGYTF. The CDR3 DNA is TGCGCCAGCAGCTTGGAGATTACGGGGAACTATGGCTACACCTTC.

This rearrangement joins TRBV3-1 (or the pseudogene TRBV3-2) to TRBJ1-4; TRBD1 might be the D (6 bases). There are 15 residues in the CDR3. V was trimmed by 4 bases and J by 0 bases, leaving 9 bases between them. CDR1 LGHDT and CDR2 YNNKEL come from the germline V gene (reference sequence). The CDR3 loop is CASSPGQTTNEKLFF. The CDR3 DNA reads TGTGCCAGCAGCCCCGGACAGACAACTAATGAAAAACTGTTTTTT.

This clone has only one observation. Other DNA sequences in this sample translate to the same CDR3. The chain carries TRBV3-1 (or the pseudogene TRBV3-2) and TRBJ2-7; D uncertain. Germline V gives CDR1 LGHDT, CDR2 YNNKEL (reference sequence). Trimming left V 2 bases short and J 0 bases short, with 5 bases between. The CDR3 runs to 13 residues. The CDR3 DNA reads TGTGCCAGCAGCCAACCCTCCTCCTACGAGCAGTACTTC. Translation gives CASSQPSSYEQYF.

This clone was found once. The chain uses TRBV5-1 and TRBJ2-3; no firm D call. The CDR3 sequence is 16 residues long. Germline V CDR1 and CDR2: SGHRS, YFSETQ. Trimming removed 2 bases from V and 0 bases from J, with 13 bases in between. The CDR3 region has the DNA TGCGCCAGCAGCTTAGGTGTGTTGGCTAGCACAGATACGCAGTATTTT. It encodes CASSLGVLASTDTQYF.

The DNA of the CDR3 is TGTGCCATCAGTGAGTCGATGAGGGGAGAGACCCAGTACTTC. Translating gives CAISESMRGETQYF. The V gene is TRBV10-3, the J gene TRBJ2-5; the D gene could be TRBD1 or TRBD2 (5 bases each). V was pared by 0 bases and J by 4 bases, with 9 bases between. CDR3 size: 14 residues. Germline lookup yields CDR1 ENHRY and CDR2 SYGVKD.

The J gene is TRBJ2-5, the V gene TRBV25-1; D is unclear. This CDR3 has 11 amino acids. V gave up 6 bases and J gave up 7 bases, with 9 bases separating them. Germline V gene lookup returns CDR1 MGHDK and CDR2 SYGVNS. DNA of the CDR3: TGTGCCAGCAGGGCTTCCGGGACCCAGTACTTC. Encoded protein: CASRASGTQYF.

V and J are TRBV6-5 and TRBJ2-2; the D gene is possibly TRBD2 (6 bases). From germline, CDR1 is MNHEY and CDR2 SVGAGI. V was cut by 4 bases and J by 6 bases, with 9 bases left in between. This CDR3 is built from 13 residues. The CDR3 sequence is CASSFAGSGELFF. The CDR3 DNA sequence: TGTGCCAGCAGTTTTGCGGGGTCCGGGGAGCTGTTTTTT.

The rearrangement joins TRBV7-2 to TRBJ2-1, with TRBD2 identical over 11 bases. Looked up from germline, CDR1 is SGHTA and CDR2 is FQGNSA. The CDR3 has 15 residues. J gave up 2 bases and V 5 bases, and 2 bases lay outside the gene matches. The CDR3 coding sequence is TGTGCCAGCAGCCAGACTAGCGGGGCCTACAATGAGCAGTTCTTC. Translated, it gives CASSQTSGAYNEQFF.

The rearrangement links TRBV18 to TRBJ2-3; TRBD1 might be the D (5 bases). Trimming shortened V by 2 bases and J by 0 bases, and 9 bases separated the two germline ends. The CDR3 length is 15 residues. The germline V gene has CDR1 KGHSH and CDR2 LQKENI. This chain's CDR3 is CASSPSTASTDTQYF. The DNA of the CDR3 is TGTGCCAGCTCACCATCGACAGCTAGCACAGATACGCAGTATTTT. Full variable domain (rest looked up from reference TRBV18 and TRBJ2-3): NAGVMQNPRHLVRRRGQEARLRCSPMKGHSHVYWYRQLPEEGLKFMVYLQKENIIDESGMPKERFSAEFPKEGPSILRIQQVVRGDSAAYFCASSPSTASTDTQYFGPGTRLTVL.

CDR3 protein: CASIDRGLGAFF. The CDR3 DNA is TGTGCCAGCATTGACAGGGGGCTTGGAGCTTTCTTT. This sequence joins TRBV2 and TRBJ1-1; 10 bases are shared with TRBD1. In germline, CDR1 is SNHLY, CDR2 FYNNEI. This CDR3 is built from 12 residues. Trimming removed 7 bases from V and 10 bases from J; junction bases left unmatched: 6.

The J gene is TRBJ1-1, the V gene TRBV9; possibly TRBD1 for D (5 bases). Deletions cut 4 bases from V and 2 bases from J, with 9 bases between. Per the germline V gene, CDR1 is SGDLS and CDR2 is YYNGEE. The CDR3 length is 13 residues. Here the CDR3 reads CASSPGPNTEAFF. The DNA of the CDR3 is TGTGCCAGCAGCCCAGGGCCCAACACTGAAGCTTTCTTT.